A single count supports the clone carrying this T cell receptor beta chain. Its antigen is unknown. The junction shows a germline mismatch at one end, possibly a read error. Bulk tissue was left unsorted, and RNA and DNA were co-extracted from 20-30 mg of it. The authors made TCR beta cDNA from around 500 ng total RNA with a constant-region primer. Investigators got TCR beta libraries out of three nested multiplex PCR rounds, done with slightly modified ARM-PCR. Each CDR3 protein is one row after TCRdb ran MiXCR on the multiplex PCR reads. The sample has fewer than 250,000 distinct CDR3 sequences; about 82% are singletons. This entry belongs to a study of tumor-infiltrating lymphocytes in primary liver carcinoma. Study in general: Both sexes were represented among patients, who were 30 to 69 years old. Notes on the study in general: Tumor top-250-clone fraction significantly exceeded that of blood (p = 0.039). Researchers found tumor-adjacent and tumor-blood pairs overlapped less than tumor region pairs.

The sequence was collected from a man aged 40-49 years with primary liver carcinoma and hepatitis B virus infection. Sequencing was carried out using tumor tissue from primary liver carcinoma.

CDR3 region: CVSSSSSGTSTDTQYF. CDR3 nucleotide sequence: TGTGTCAGCAGTTCCTCTAGCGGAACTAGCACTGATACGCAGTATTTT. The chain carries TRBV28 and TRBJ2-3; TRBD2 matches 7 bases. The CDR3 is 16 amino acids. CDR1 MDHEN and CDR2 SYDVKM come from the germline V gene.